This T cell receptor beta chain was recovered during a study of blood T cells in healthy people across ages. Each donor was a healthy Caucasian individual from Russia, aged about 6 to 95. Germline V gene lookup returns CDR1 SGHTA and CDR2 FQGNSA. The CDR3 has 14 residues. V was clipped by 4 bases and J by 8 bases; unmatched bases: 6. This clonotype was detected many times. What it binds is unknown. Whole-study findings and limits: In these data, TCR beta diversity tracked strongly with naive T cell percentage. Any changes in expanded clonotypes were possibly confounded, as donor CMV status remained unknown.

Next came a second PCR, run for about 6 to 11 cycles, which used a sample-barcoded 5' primer along with a J-beta primer mix. TCRdb redid the calling of the 5' RACE reads with MiXCR, one entry per CDR3 protein. Of hundreds of thousands of distinct CDR3 sequences in the sample, under 35% were seen once. The sequence was obtained from a woman aged 80 or over in good health. The chain links TRBV7-2 to TRBJ1-2; TRBD1 agrees at 11 bases. The sequencing input was blood. CDR3 sequence: CASSYGQGASGYTF. In DNA form, the CDR3 reads TGTGCCAGCAGCTACGGACAGGGGGCGAGCGGCTACACCTTC.